In this sample, the clone carrying this T cell receptor (beta chain) turned up many times. Its antigen is undetermined. This sample is drawn from a study of human T cells and chemical hapten exposure. Study overall: Donors were sensitized with 2% DPC on the upper inner arm. Across its roughly 23 weeks, the study gave patients weekly diphenylcyclopropenone doses to the scalp. Findings and limits, study-wide: PT1 expanded TCR counts and patch test score were linked, and their correlation was positive.

Using its own MiXCR run on the RACE reads, TCRdb lists one record per CDR3 protein. Among 40,000 to 50,000 distinct CDR3 sequences listed, 4% were seen once. The time point: patch test 1, 2 weeks after DPC sensitization. Indicated treatment: therapeutic diphenylcyclopropenone sensitization with weekly scalp DPC. Unfractionated whole blood was the source of the extracted total RNA. The sequence came from a man aged 45-65 years with alopecia areata. Some clones in this sample may be carry-over from other donors' samples. The source was whole blood, collected in connection with sensitization to the hapten diphenylcyclopropenone (DPC).

The DNA of the CDR3 is TGTGCCAGCAGTCGAACCGGGACTAGCGGTGCGAACACCGGGGAGCTGTTTTTT. It encodes CASSRTGTSGANTGELFF. The chain recombines TRBV27 with TRBJ2-2; TRBD2 matches at 11 bases. Germline V CDR1 and CDR2: MNHEY, SMNVEV (reference sequence). V shed 5 bases and J 0 bases; nucleotides not matched to a gene: 8. The CDR3 length is 18 residues.